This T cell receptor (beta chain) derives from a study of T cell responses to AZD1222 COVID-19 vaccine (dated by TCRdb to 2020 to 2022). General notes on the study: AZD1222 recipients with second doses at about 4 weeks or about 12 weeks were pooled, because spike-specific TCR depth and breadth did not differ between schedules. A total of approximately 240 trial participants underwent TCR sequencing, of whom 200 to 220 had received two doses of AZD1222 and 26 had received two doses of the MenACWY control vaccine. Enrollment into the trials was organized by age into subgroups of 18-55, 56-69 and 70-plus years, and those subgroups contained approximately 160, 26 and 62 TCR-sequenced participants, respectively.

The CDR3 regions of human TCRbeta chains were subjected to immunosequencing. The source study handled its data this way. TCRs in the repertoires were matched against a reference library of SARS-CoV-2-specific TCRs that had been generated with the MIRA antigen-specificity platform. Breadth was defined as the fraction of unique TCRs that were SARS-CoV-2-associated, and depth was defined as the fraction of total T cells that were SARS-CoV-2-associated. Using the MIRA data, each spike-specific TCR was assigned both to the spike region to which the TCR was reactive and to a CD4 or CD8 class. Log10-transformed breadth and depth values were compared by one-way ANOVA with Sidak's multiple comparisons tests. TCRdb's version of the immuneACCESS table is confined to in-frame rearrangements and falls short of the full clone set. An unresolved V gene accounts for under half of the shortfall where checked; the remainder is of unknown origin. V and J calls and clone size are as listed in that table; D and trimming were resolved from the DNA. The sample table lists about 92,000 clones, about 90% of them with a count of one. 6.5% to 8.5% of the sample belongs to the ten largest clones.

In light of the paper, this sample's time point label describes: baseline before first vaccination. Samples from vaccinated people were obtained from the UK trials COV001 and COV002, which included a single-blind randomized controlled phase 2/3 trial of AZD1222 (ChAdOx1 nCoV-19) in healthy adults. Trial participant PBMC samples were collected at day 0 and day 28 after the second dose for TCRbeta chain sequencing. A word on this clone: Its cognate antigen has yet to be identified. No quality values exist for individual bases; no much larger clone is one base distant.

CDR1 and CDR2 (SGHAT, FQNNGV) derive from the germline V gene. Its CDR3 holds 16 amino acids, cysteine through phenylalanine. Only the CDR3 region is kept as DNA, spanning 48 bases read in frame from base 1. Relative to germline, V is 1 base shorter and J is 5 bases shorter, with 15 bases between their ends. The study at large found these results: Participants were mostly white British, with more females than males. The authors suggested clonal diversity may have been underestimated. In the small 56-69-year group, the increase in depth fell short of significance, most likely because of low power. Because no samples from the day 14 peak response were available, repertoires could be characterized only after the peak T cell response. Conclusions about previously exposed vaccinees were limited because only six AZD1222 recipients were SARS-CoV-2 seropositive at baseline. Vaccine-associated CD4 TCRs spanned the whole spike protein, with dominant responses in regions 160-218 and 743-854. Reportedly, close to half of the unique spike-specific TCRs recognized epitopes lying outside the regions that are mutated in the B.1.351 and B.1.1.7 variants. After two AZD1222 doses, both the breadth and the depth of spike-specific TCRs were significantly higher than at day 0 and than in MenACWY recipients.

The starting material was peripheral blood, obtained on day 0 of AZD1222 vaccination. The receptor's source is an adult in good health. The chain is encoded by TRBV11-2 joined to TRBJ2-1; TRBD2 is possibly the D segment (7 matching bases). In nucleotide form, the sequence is TGTGCCAGCAGCTTAGGACCGCGGGGGCCAAACAATGAGCAGTTCTTC. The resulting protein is CASSLGPRGPNNEQFF.